This is a list of T cell receptor beta chains from one sample in a study of cytomegalovirus exposure and HLA in healthy donors. Assay: immunoSEQ multiplex PCR; the TCRdb copy retains only in-frame clones and omits some. The data contain about 190,000 clones, about 85% of them singletons. Source material: PBMCs. Receptors were obtained from a man aged 45-65 years in good health and CMV-seronegative. The CDR3 runs from the conserved cysteine through the conserved F or W. D genes are given only for firm matches.

CAWSVFRGPYLGYTF . TRBJ1-2 TRBV30
CASSLGLAGGTYEQYF TRBD2 TRBJ2-7 TRBV5-1
CASSLIGAEQYF . TRBJ2-7 TRBV11-2
CASSQTSGGHTDTQYF TRBD2 TRBJ2-3 TRBV4-3
CATSWGWDSPLHF . TRBJ1-6 TRBV15
CASSSTPDSQPQHF . TRBJ1-5 TRBV6-5
CAITLGPYNEQFF . TRBJ2-1 TRBV10-3
CASSPAQDYGYTF . TRBJ1-2 TRBV5-5
CASSLSFAGFNQPQHF . TRBJ1-5 TRBV27
CSSSLGGTLNTEAFF . TRBJ1-1 TRBV7-9
CASSNQRETQYF . TRBJ2-5 TRBV7-2
CASSSGGPIAGDYEQYF TRBD2 TRBJ2-7 TRBV7-9
CASSEILAGTHPPQHF . TRBJ1-5 TRBV6-1
CASSLGVSPGAKNIQYF . TRBJ2-4 TRBV7-2
CASSEDRASYNSPLHF TRBD1 TRBJ1-6 TRBV6-1
CASSPPTDTQYF . TRBJ2-3 TRBV11-3
CASSISRTAYNSPLHF . TRBJ1-6 TRBV4-1
CASSIAGTGGYGYTF TRBD1 TRBJ1-2 TRBV19
CAWSFRTGVDGYTF TRBD1 TRBJ1-2 TRBV30
CASSAGTGAPDTQYF . TRBJ2-3 TRBV5-1
CASSLVRGEKLFF . TRBJ1-4 TRBV6-5
CASSRDSTGANVLTF TRBD1 TRBJ2-6 TRBV27
CASSDWDIKSLHF . TRBJ1-6 TRBV5-6
CASSKQVSYEQYF . TRBJ2-7 TRBV10-2
CASSGTGGRHTGELFF . TRBJ2-2 TRBV6-4
CDSGGLRQETQYF . TRBJ2-5 TRBV2
CASSPSGYEQYF . TRBJ2-7 TRBV7-8
CSSSLWARPDTEAFF . TRBJ1-1 TRBV7-9
CASTENRSNSPLHF . TRBJ1-6 TRBV27
CASSTGGLETQYF . TRBJ2-5 TRBV19
CASSRRERTYGYTF . TRBJ1-2 TRBV4-1
CASSMGDRNTEAFF TRBD1 TRBJ1-1 TRBV13
CASSLQGDPTIYF . TRBJ1-3 TRBV6-5
CASSLLRQGGETQYF . TRBJ2-5 TRBV4-1
CAISALQGRNYGYTF TRBD1 TRBJ1-2 TRBV10-3
CASSLGTGGTHSGNTIYF TRBD1 TRBJ1-3 TRBV5-5
CASSPKQEPYGYTF . TRBJ1-2 TRBV5-6
CASSYGGQGNSPLHF TRBD1 TRBJ1-6 TRBV6-5
CASSATSGGDTQYF . TRBJ2-3 TRBV9
CATSRDLTGKYEQYF . TRBJ2-7 TRBV15